This T cell receptor beta chain was retrieved from a study of cytomegalovirus exposure and HLA in healthy donors. Assay used: immunoSEQ multiplex PCR; TCRdb lists only in-frame clones, some missing. The table records some 75,000 clones, about 95% of them present only once. The V end lost 1 base, the J end lost 2 bases, and 15 bases lay between the germline ends. The CDR3 totals 17 residues. Looked up from germline, CDR1 is SGHDN and CDR2 is FVKESK. The clonotype originates from a woman between 18 and 29 years old in good health and CMV-seronegative. The chain recombines TRBV14 with TRBJ2-1; the D gene is possibly TRBD2 (6 bases). The sequencing input was PBMCs. CDR3 nucleotides: TGTGCCAGCAGCCAAGGTGTGAGGACTAAGGCCTACAATGAGCAGTTCTTC. This sequence encodes CASSQGVRTKAYNEQFF. The complete variable domain, with remaining parts taken from reference TRBV14 and TRBJ2-1, reads EAGVTQFPSHSVIEKGQTVTLRCDPISGHDNLYWYRRVMGKEIKFLLHFVKESKQDESGMPNNRFLAERTGGTYSTLKVQPAELEDSGVYFCASSQGVRTKAYNEQFFGPGTRLTVL.